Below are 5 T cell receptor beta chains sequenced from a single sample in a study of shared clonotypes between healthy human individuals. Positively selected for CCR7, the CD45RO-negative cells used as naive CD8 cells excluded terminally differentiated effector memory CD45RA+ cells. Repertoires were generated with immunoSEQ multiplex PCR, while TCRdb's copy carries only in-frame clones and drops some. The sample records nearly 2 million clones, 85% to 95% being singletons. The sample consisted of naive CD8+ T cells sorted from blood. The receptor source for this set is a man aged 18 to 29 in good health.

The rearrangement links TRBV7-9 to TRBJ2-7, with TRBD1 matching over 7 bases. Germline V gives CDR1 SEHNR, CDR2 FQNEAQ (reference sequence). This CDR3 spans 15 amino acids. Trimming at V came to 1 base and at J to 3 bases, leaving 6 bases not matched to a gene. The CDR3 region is CASSLVGGTFYEQYF. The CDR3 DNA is TGTGCCAGCAGCTTAGTAGGGGGCACTTTCTACGAGCAGTACTTC.

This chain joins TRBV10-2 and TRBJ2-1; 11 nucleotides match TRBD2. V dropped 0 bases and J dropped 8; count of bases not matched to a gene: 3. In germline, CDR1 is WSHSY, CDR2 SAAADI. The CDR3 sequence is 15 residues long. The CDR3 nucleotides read TGCGCCAGCAGTGAGTCACCGGGACTAGCGGATGAGCAGTTCTTC. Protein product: CASSESPGLADEQFF.

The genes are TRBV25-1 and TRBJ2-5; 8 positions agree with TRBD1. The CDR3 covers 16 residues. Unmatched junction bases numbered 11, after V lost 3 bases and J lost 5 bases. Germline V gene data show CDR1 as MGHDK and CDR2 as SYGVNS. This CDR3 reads CASSDYGQGARETQYF. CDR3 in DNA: TGTGCCAGCAGTGACTACGGGCAGGGGGCGCGGGAGACCCAGTACTTC.

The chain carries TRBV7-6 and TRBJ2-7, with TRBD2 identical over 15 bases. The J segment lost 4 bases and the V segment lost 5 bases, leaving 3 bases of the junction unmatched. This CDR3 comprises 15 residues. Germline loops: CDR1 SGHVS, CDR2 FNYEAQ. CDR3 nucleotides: TGTGCCAGCAGCGCCGGACTAGCGGGAGGGTACGAGCAGTACTTC. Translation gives CASSAGLAGGYEQYF.

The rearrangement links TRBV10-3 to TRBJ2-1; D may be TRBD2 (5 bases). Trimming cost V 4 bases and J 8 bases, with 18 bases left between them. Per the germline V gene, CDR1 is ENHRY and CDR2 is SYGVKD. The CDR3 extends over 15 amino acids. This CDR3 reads CAISVARETLDEQFF. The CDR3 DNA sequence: TGTGCCATCAGTGTGGCGAGGGAGACCTTGGATGAGCAGTTCTTC.